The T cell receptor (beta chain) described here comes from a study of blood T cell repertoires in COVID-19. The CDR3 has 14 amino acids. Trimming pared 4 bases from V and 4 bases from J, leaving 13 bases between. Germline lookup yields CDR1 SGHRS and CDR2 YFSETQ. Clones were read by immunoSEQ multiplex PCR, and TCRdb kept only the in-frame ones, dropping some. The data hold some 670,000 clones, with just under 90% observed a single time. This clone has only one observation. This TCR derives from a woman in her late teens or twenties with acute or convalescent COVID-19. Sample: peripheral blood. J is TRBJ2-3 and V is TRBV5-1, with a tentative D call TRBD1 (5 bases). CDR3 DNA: TGCGCCAGCAGCGTTGCCAGGGTTGCAGATACGCAGTATTTT. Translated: CASSVARVADTQYF.